This paragraph covers one TCR beta chain sequence. Other DNA sequences in the same sample also yield this CDR3. The data derive from a study of T cell changes during pregnancy in multiple sclerosis. The table came from immunoSEQ multiplex PCR; TCRdb's copy has only in-frame clones and leaves some out. The data show 110,000 or so clones, 93% seen once. The germline V and J ends were trimmed by 2 bases and 4 bases, with 5 bases remaining between them. The CDR3 extends over 12 amino acids. Germline V gives CDR1 MDHEN, CDR2 SYDVKM. Sequenced here: peripheral blood, sampled before pregnancy. The clonotype was recovered from a female donor with multiple sclerosis, enrolled in a pregnancy study. The chain recombines TRBV28 with TRBJ2-5; D not resolved. The CDR3 coding sequence is TGTGCCAGCAGTTTACCGGGAGAGACCCAGTACTTC. It translates to CASSLPGETQYF.